This is a list of T cell receptor beta chains from one sample in a study of T cell responses to AZD1222 COVID-19 vaccine. The data were produced by immunoSEQ multiplex PCR, yet TCRdb's version contains in-frame clones alone and is incomplete. The data show around 120,000 clones, 70% to 90% seen once. The source was peripheral blood, collected on day 0 of AZD1222 vaccination. The origin of the receptors is an adult in good health. Both conserved end residues are trimmed from each CDR3.

v_call cdr3_aa
TRBV6-4 ASSDSGQQKFYEQY
TRBV6-5 ASSSGQGSQF
TRBV2 ASSQGDRSGYT
TRBV2 ASSGSTGWGEAF
TRBV4-1 ASSQDPAATGELF
TRBV9 ASSRGLAGGPNEQF
TRBV24-1 ATLRGRTDTQY
TRBV30 AWSPTGDGEAF
TRBV20-1 SAGRNTEAF
TRBV5-5 ASSLLPRPTDYGYT
TRBV7-3 ASSLTAGSSYEQY
TRBV3-1/TRBV3-2 ASSQGGGTEAF
TRBV10-3 AIRPGQLNTEAF
TRBV11-1 ASRVAGQNIQY
TRBV2 ASKGSRETYEQY
TRBV2 ASSGTSGLYEQY
TRBV3-1/TRBV3-2 ASSRSGSSYNEQF
TRBV23-1 ASRPDRRLTYEQY
TRBV4-2 ASSPSGGQGEGYGYT
TRBV4-2 ASSQPSDTGGYHGYT
TRBV29-1 SVGTGYGNTIY
TRBV2 ASREALYGYT
TRBV5-1 ASSIDRVNEQY
TRBV28 ASTYRGGEKLF
TRBV5-1 ASSLRGTTSTDTQY
TRBV7-6 ASSLAGEAGNTIY
TRBV7-2 ASSLLGELGETQY
TRBV6-5 ASKYGFQETQY
TRBV5-6 ASSSTEHGGSTQY
TRBV18 ASSPPGPHGKNIQY
TRBV6-5 ASSYTGGVRGYT
TRBV7-2 ASSLRGGGMDTQY